Below, 24 T cell receptor beta chains from the same sample are listed, as sequenced in a study of patients and donors after allogeneic stem cell transplantation. MiXCR, applied by TCRdb to the RT-PCR reads, yields one record per CDR3 protein. The sample consists of 9,000 to 15,000 distinct CDR3 sequences, approximately 26% of them appearing once. Material: blood, either unsorted or a sorted T cell fraction (not recorded which). All receptors come from a human donor who was either an allogeneic HSCT recipient or a stem cell or donor lymphocyte infusion donor (not recorded which). It is not recorded whose cells these are; they may come from a transplant donor.

The J gene is TRBJ1-1, the V gene TRBV3-1, with D maybe TRBD1 (5 bases). The CDR3 extends over 15 amino acids. V shed 4 bases and J shed 6 bases, with 18 bases lying between them. Germline V gives CDR1 LGHDT, CDR2 YNNKEL (reference sequence). This CDR3 is CASSPLGLRTSEAFF. Written as DNA, the CDR3 is TGTGCCAGCAGCCCGTTGGGGCTCAGGACTTCTGAAGCTTTCTTT.

This clonotype was recorded a few times. The chain is built from TRBV11-1 and TRBJ1-1; D unresolved. The CDR3 has 12 amino acids. V was shortened by 3 bases and J by 4 bases, with 6 bases between the two germline ends. Germline loops: CDR1 SGHAT, CDR2 FQDESV (reference sequence). Written as DNA, the CDR3 is TGTGCCAGCAGCTTCCGGGCCACTGAAGCTTTCTTT. As protein: CASSFRATEAFF.

The V and J genes are TRBV11-1 and TRBJ1-1; a possible D gene is TRBD1 (5 bases). Germline V gene data show CDR1 as SGHAT and CDR2 as FQDESV (reference sequence). The CDR3 sequence is 12 residues long. Trimming cost V 5 bases and J 7 bases, with 11 bases left between them. CDR3 protein: CASSPGQIEAFF. The CDR3 DNA follows: TGTGCCAGCAGCCCCGGACAAATTGAAGCTTTCTTT.

This rearrangement joins TRBV18 to TRBJ1-1; 8 bases agree with TRBD1. The germline CDR1 and CDR2 sequences are KGHSH and LQKENI. The ends lost 4 bases at V and 5 bases at J; junction bases unmatched: 6. The CDR3 runs 14 residues. CDR3 protein: CASSLAGGATEAFF. The CDR3 bases are TGTGCCAGCTCACTCGCAGGGGGCGCGACTGAAGCTTTCTTT.

V is TRBV20-1 and J is TRBJ2-7; no definite D call. Per germline, CDR1 DFQATT and CDR2 SNEGSKA (reference sequence). This CDR3 is 12 amino acids long. Deletions cut 2 bases from V and 3 bases from J, with 8 bases between. The CDR3 coding sequence is TGCAGTGCTAGAAGGCCACTCTACGAGCAGTACTTC. It codes for CSARRPLYEQYF.

This rearrangement joins TRBV25-1 to TRBJ2-2; D not certain. V lost 0 bases and J lost 4, with 15 bases in between. The CDR3 extends over 17 amino acids. Germline V lookup: CDR1 MGHDK, CDR2 SYGVNS. CDR3 nucleotide sequence: TGTGCCAGCAGTGAATATCTCGGCCCTACCCCCACCGGGGAGCTGTTTTTT. It is translated as CASSEYLGPTPTGELFF. Looking up the rest from reference TRBV25-1 and TRBJ2-2 gives the full variable domain: EADIYQTPRYLVIGTGKKITLECSQTMGHDKMYWYQQDPGMELHLIHYSYGVNSTEKGDLSSESTVSRIRTEHFPLTLESARPSHTSQYLCASSEYLGPTPTGELFFGEGSRLTVL.

This clonotype was recorded many times. V is TRBV5-6 and J is TRBJ1-1; possibly TRBD1 for D (5 bases). Germline CDR1 reads SGHDT; CDR2 reads YYEEEE. V was trimmed by 0 bases and J by 4 bases, leaving 7 bases between them. CDR3 length: 13 amino acids. DNA of the CDR3: TGTGCCAGCAGCTTGGGAAGGGGCACTGAAGCTTTCTTT. Amino acids: CASSLGRGTEAFF.

This clonotype was recorded only once. The chain employs TRBV6-6 and TRBJ2-1, with unresolved D. Germline CDR1 is MNHNY and CDR2 is SVGAGI (reference sequence). The CDR3 is made up of 11 amino acids. The germline V and J ends were trimmed by 6 bases and 9 bases, with 9 bases remaining between them. The CDR3 nucleotides read TGTGCCAGCAGACAAGCCATTGAGCAGTTCTTC. As protein: CASRQAIEQFF.

In its sample, this clonotype was seen a few times. The J gene is TRBJ1-5, the V gene TRBV28, with D hard to call. CDR3 size: 11 residues. V was trimmed by 4 bases and J by 7 bases, leaving 5 bases between them. The V gene's germline CDR1 is MDHEN and CDR2 SYDVKM. CDR3 bases: TGTGCCAGCAGTTACAAACAGCCCCAGCATTTT. Translating it yields CASSYKQPQHF. Full variable domain (remainder filled in from reference TRBV28 and TRBJ1-5): DVKVTQSSRYLVKRTGEKVFLECVQDMDHENMFWYRQDPGLGLRLIYFSYDVKMKEKGDIPEGYSVSREKKERFSLILESASTNQTSMYLCASSYKQPQHFGDGTRLSIL.

The chain couples TRBV5-8 to TRBJ1-1; D gene uncertain. The CDR3 is made up of 11 amino acids. Trimming cost V 2 bases and J 8 bases, with 7 bases left between them. Looked up from germline, CDR1 is SGHTS and CDR2 is YDEGEE. Here the CDR3 reads CASSFGVEAFF. CDR3 nucleotide sequence: TGTGCCAGCAGCTTTGGCGTGGAAGCTTTCTTT.

The genes are TRBV20-1 and TRBJ1-1; TRBD1 agrees at 9 bases. The germline V gene encodes CDR1 DFQATT and CDR2 SNEGSKA (reference sequence). This CDR3 region has 14 residues. The junction had 7 bases not matched to a gene; V was cut back by 2 bases and J by 6 bases. CDR3 nucleotides: TGCAGTGCTAGATACAGGGGGCTCATCTCTGAAGCTTTCTTT. It translates to CSARYRGLISEAFF.

This chain joins TRBV7-8 and TRBJ1-6; TRBD1 matches at 8 bases. Unmatched junction bases numbered 6, after V lost 5 bases and J lost 9 bases. The CDR3 consists of 14 residues. The V gene's germline CDR1 is SGHVS and CDR2 FQNEAQ. This CDR3 is CASSPGQGTSPLHF. Here the CDR3 DNA reads TGTGCCAGCAGCCCAGGACAGGGAACTTCACCCCTCCACTTT.

The chain carries TRBV5-1 and TRBJ1-2, with a tentative D call TRBD1 (6 bases). V was shortened by 0 bases and J by 3 bases, with 18 bases between the two germline ends. Germline CDR1 is SGHRS and CDR2 is YFSETQ. CDR3 size: 17 residues. This CDR3 reads CASSLVGQKPFYYGYTF. In DNA form, the CDR3 reads TGCGCCAGCAGCTTGGTTGGACAGAAGCCTTTCTACTATGGCTACACCTTC.

The chain recombines TRBV6-2 or TRBV6-3 with TRBJ2-1; 10 positions match TRBD2. The germline V gene has CDR1 MNHEY and CDR2 SVGEGT. V shed 7 bases, J shed 9 bases, and the junction held 6 bases outside the gene matches. The CDR3 contains 13 residues. CDR3 region: CASTPAGGLEQFF. The CDR3 nucleotides read TGTGCCAGCACCCCAGCGGGAGGGCTTGAGCAGTTCTTC.

This clonotype was counted many times. V usage is TRBV7-8 and J usage is TRBJ1-4; tentative D call: TRBD1 (5 bases). V was cut by 4 bases and J by 4 bases, with 10 bases left in between. Per germline, CDR1 SGHVS and CDR2 FQNEAQ. This CDR3 is 14 amino acids long. CDR3 sequence: CASSSSGYNEKLFF. The DNA of the CDR3 is TGTGCCAGCAGCTCCTCAGGGTATAATGAAAAACTGTTTTTT.

The chain links TRBV9 to TRBJ2-3; 8 nucleotides match TRBD2. CDR1 SGDLS and CDR2 YYNGEE come from the germline V gene. CDR3 length: 15 amino acids. After removal of 1 base from V and 3 bases from J, the junction contained 4 bases not matched to a gene. The CDR3 protein is CASSVTGGPTDTQYF. CDR3 DNA sequence: TGTGCCAGCAGCGTAACGGGAGGGCCAACAGATACGCAGTATTTT.

As DNA, the CDR3 is TGTGCCAGCTCAACCCTCCGACAGGTTACGATAGGGAGGGAGCCCCAGCATTTT. Residues: CASSTLRQVTIGREPQHF. The chain combines TRBV18 with TRBJ1-5, with a tentative D call TRBD1 (6 bases). Germline CDR1 reads KGHSH; CDR2 reads LQKENI. There are 18 residues in the CDR3. V shed 5 bases and J shed 8 bases, with 28 bases lying between them.

The gene calls are TRBV7-2 and TRBJ2-1; the match to TRBD2 covers 7 bases. The J segment lost 3 bases and the V segment lost 1 base, leaving 6 bases of the junction unmatched. Germline values: CDR1 SGHTA, CDR2 FQGNSA. The CDR3 has 16 amino acids. The chain's CDR3 is CASSLEAGVRYNEQFF. The CDR3 region has the DNA TGTGCCAGCAGCTTAGAGGCGGGAGTCCGCTACAATGAGCAGTTCTTC.

This clonotype occurred a few times. V and J are TRBV4-3 and TRBJ2-1; 11 nucleotides align to TRBD2. Germline CDR1 reads LGHNA; CDR2 reads YSLEER. The ends lost 1 base at V and 7 bases at J; junction bases unmatched: 12. There are 18 residues in the CDR3. DNA of the CDR3: TGCGCCAGCAGCCAAGCAAGGCTAGCGGGAGGTTTGGGGAATGAGCAGTTCTTC. It codes for CASSQARLAGGLGNEQFF.

The chain recombines TRBV20-1 with TRBJ2-7; 7 positions agree with TRBD2. The junction had 6 bases not matched to a gene; V was cut back by 7 bases and J by 0 bases. CDR1 DFQATT and CDR2 SNEGSKA come from the germline V gene (reference sequence). This CDR3 contains 13 residues. The DNA of the CDR3 is TGCAGTGGTAGTGGCGGGAGCTCCTACGAGCAGTACTTC. It translates to CSGSGGSSYEQYF.

This clonotype was seen many times. This chain uses TRBV5-1 with TRBJ1-2; D gene uncertain. CDR1 is SGHRS and CDR2 is YFSETQ in the germline V gene. The CDR3 extends over 14 amino acids. Trimming took off 0 bases at V and 5 bases at J, with 11 bases between the two ends. The CDR3 here is CASSLEGAPYGYTF. The CDR3 nucleotides are TGCGCCAGCAGCTTGGAGGGAGCACCTTATGGCTACACCTTC.

The V call is TRBV29-1, the J call TRBJ1-5, with TRBD1 matching over 9 bases. V shed 5 bases and J 1 base; nucleotides not matched to a gene: 12. Per germline, CDR1 SQVTM and CDR2 ANQGSEA. This CDR3 comprises 17 residues. CDR3 in DNA: TGCAGCGTTCGGGAGACAGGGGGGACGGGGAGCAATCAGCCCCAGCATTTT. It translates to CSVRETGGTGSNQPQHF.

This clonotype has a handful of counts. The chain recombines TRBV7-8 with TRBJ1-1; D is undetermined. This CDR3 is 15 amino acids long. In germline, CDR1 is SGHVS, CDR2 FQNEAQ. The V gene lost 2 bases and the J gene lost 1 base, with 11 bases spanning the gap. The chain's CDR3 is CASSLPRPTNTEAFF. CDR3 DNA: TGTGCCAGCAGCTTACCCCGGCCGACGAACACTGAAGCTTTCTTT.

V and J are TRBV7-6 and TRBJ2-2; possibly TRBD2 for D (5 bases). Trimming cost V 3 bases and J 4 bases, with 9 bases left between them. The length of the CDR3 is 14 residues. In germline, CDR1 is SGHVS, CDR2 FNYEAQ. The CDR3 nucleotides read TGTGCCAGCAGCTTGGGCCGGGGCACCGGGGAGCTGTTTTTT. Protein sequence: CASSLGRGTGELFF. Full variable domain (outside the CDR3, taken from reference TRBV7-6 and TRBJ2-2): GAGVSQSPRYKVTKRGQDVALRCDPISGHVSLYWYRQALGQGPEFLTYFNYEAQQDKSGLPNDRFSAERPEGSISTLTIQRTEQRDSAMYRCASSLGRGTGELFFGEGSRLTVL.